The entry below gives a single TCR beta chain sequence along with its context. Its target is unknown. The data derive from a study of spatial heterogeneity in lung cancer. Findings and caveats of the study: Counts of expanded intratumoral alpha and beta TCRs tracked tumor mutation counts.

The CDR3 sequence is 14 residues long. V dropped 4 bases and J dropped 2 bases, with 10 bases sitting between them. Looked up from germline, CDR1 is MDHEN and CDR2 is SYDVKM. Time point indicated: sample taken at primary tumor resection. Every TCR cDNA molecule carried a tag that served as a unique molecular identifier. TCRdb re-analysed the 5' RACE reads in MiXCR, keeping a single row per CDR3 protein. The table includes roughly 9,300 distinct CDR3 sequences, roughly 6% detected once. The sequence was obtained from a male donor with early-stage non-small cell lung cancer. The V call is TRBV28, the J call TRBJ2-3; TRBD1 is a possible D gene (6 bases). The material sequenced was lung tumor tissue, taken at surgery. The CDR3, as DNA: TGTGCCAGCAGTTGGACAGCTTTCACAGATACGCAGTATTTT. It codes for CASSWTAFTDTQYF.